Listed below are T cell receptor beta chains from one sample, sequenced in a study of blood T cell repertoires in COVID-19. Measured with immunoSEQ multiplex PCR; TCRdb has only the in-frame clones, and not every one. This sample has about 130,000 clones, with around 89% found just once. The specimen was peripheral blood. Every receptor here comes from a man in his sixties with COVID-19, enrolled during active disease. The CDR3 runs from the conserved cysteine through the conserved F or W. Each record gives: D gene, J gene, clone size, V gene, CDR3 DNA, CDR3 protein. D genes are given only for firm matches. Where a row states a size, it is once, few, many or the class of an expanded clone; other rows omit it.

d_call: .
j_call: TRBJ1-1
clone_size: .
v_call: TRBV11-2
cdr3_nt: TGTGCCAGCAGCCCTCTAGGTGAAGCTTTCTTT
cdr3_aa: CASSPLGEAFF

d_call: TRBD2
j_call: TRBJ2-3
clone_size: .
v_call: TRBV30
cdr3_nt: TGTGCCTGGAGTCTTGGACTAGCGGGGAGCACAGATACGCAGTATTTT
cdr3_aa: CAWSLGLAGSTDTQYF

d_call: .
j_call: TRBJ2-7
clone_size: .
v_call: TRBV2
cdr3_nt: TGTGCCAGCAGAGAGCGGGACAGGTCTGGCAACGAGCAGTACTTC
cdr3_aa: CASRERDRSGNEQYF

d_call: .
j_call: TRBJ1-1
clone_size: .
v_call: TRBV7-2
cdr3_nt: TGTGCCAGCAGCTTACAGATGAACACTGAAGCTTTCTTT
cdr3_aa: CASSLQMNTEAFF

d_call: .
j_call: TRBJ2-5
clone_size: .
v_call: TRBV19
cdr3_nt: TGTGCCAGTAGTATGTTGCAGGGGTTTCAAGAGACCCAGTACTTC
cdr3_aa: CASSMLQGFQETQYF

d_call: TRBD2
j_call: TRBJ2-3
clone_size: once
v_call: TRBV9
cdr3_nt: TGTGCCAGCAGCGCGGGAGGGACCCGCACAGATACGCAGTATTTT
cdr3_aa: CASSAGGTRTDTQYF

d_call: TRBD1
j_call: TRBJ1-4
clone_size: .
v_call: TRBV5-5
cdr3_nt: TGTGCCAGCAGATTGGACAGGGACTACAATGAAAAACTGTTTTTT
cdr3_aa: CASRLDRDYNEKLFF

d_call: .
j_call: TRBJ1-1
clone_size: .
v_call: TRBV9
cdr3_nt: TGTGCCAGTCGGCGGGCCGCTTTGCCCGACATGAACACTGAAGCTTTCTTT
cdr3_aa: CASRRAALPDMNTEAFF

d_call: .
j_call: TRBJ1-2
clone_size: .
v_call: TRBV12-3/TRBV12-4
cdr3_nt: TGTGCCAGCAGTTTGTACAGGGTGGAGGGCTACACCTTC
cdr3_aa: CASSLYRVEGYTF

d_call: .
j_call: TRBJ1-5
clone_size: .
v_call: TRBV27
cdr3_nt: TGTGCCAGCAGTTTAAGGGGGGGTTGGATGGGGCAGGGCAATCAGCCCCAGCATTTT
cdr3_aa: CASSLRGGWMGQGNQPQHF

d_call: .
j_call: TRBJ1-2
clone_size: once
v_call: TRBV7-2
cdr3_nt: TGTGCCAGCAGCTTAGGGTATACGGGTAGTGGCTACACCTTC
cdr3_aa: CASSLGYTGSGYTF

d_call: .
j_call: TRBJ1-2
clone_size: .
v_call: TRBV7-2
cdr3_nt: TGTGCCAGCAGCTTAGACAGCTATGGCTACACCTTC
cdr3_aa: CASSLDSYGYTF

d_call: TRBD2
j_call: TRBJ2-5
clone_size: .
v_call: TRBV11-2
cdr3_nt: TGTGCCAGCAGCTTAGCGGGGGGGCAATTGGAGACCCAGTACTTC
cdr3_aa: CASSLAGGQLETQYF

d_call: .
j_call: TRBJ1-3
clone_size: .
v_call: TRBV7-6
cdr3_nt: TGTGCCAGCAGGGGAGGGCAGAGCTCTGGAAACACCATATATTTT
cdr3_aa: CASRGGQSSGNTIYF

d_call: .
j_call: TRBJ1-1
clone_size: .
v_call: TRBV10-2
cdr3_nt: TGCGCCAGCAGTGAGAATAATCTCAGGGATTTCACTGAAGCTTTCTTT
cdr3_aa: CASSENNLRDFTEAFF

d_call: .
j_call: TRBJ2-5
clone_size: .
v_call: TRBV24-1
cdr3_nt: TGTGCCACCAGTGATTCAGCAGGGGTCGGAGAGGAGACCCAGTACTTC
cdr3_aa: CATSDSAGVGEETQYF

d_call: .
j_call: TRBJ1-2
clone_size: .
v_call: TRBV28
cdr3_nt: .
cdr3_aa: CASSSSGLPYGYTF

d_call: .
j_call: TRBJ2-3
clone_size: .
v_call: TRBV27
cdr3_nt: TGTGCCAGCAGGCCTCTAGCAGAGAAGAGTCATACGCAGTATTTT
cdr3_aa: CASRPLAEKSHTQYF

d_call: .
j_call: TRBJ1-1
clone_size: .
v_call: TRBV5-6
cdr3_nt: TGTGCCAGCAGCCCGTCGAGAGCAGGGGTAAGGACTGAAGCTTTCTTT
cdr3_aa: CASSPSRAGVRTEAFF

d_call: .
j_call: TRBJ2-4
clone_size: .
v_call: TRBV2
cdr3_nt: TGTGCCAGCGGGCGGGAAATCGAAAACATTCAGTACTTC
cdr3_aa: CASGREIENIQYF